The source of this T cell receptor (beta chain) is a study of blood T cell repertoires in COVID-19 (TCRdb year 2020). Looking at the study overall: Samples from collaborators originated in the United States, Italy and Spain and spanned both the acute and convalescent phases of COVID-19. The prospective study material was composed of cDNA or gDNA derived from T cells, B-cell-depleted T cells, or PBMCs. Deeply sampled blood TCRbeta repertoires from subjects exposed to, actively infected with, or recovered from COVID-19 were included in the dataset. The repertoires were released in a freely available public database meant as a resource for research on the immune response to SARS-CoV-2. The samples were drawn from two sources: the first 160 participants of the ongoing ImmuneRACE study, and over 1,000 subjects contributed by 6 global collaborators. The sample metadata nearly always contained a de-identified subject ID, COVID-19 status, age in years and sex. Where available, HLA class I and class II types were taken from metadata supplied by the sample provider and were not determined by assay-based typing. Study-wide findings and limitations: Clinical and demographic metadata were provided uncurated, with the amount varying by source and participant.

Participants in the prospective study were aged about 18 to 95 years, lived in under 30 United States geographic areas, and enrolled through a virtual design. In the prospective study, participants were assigned to cohorts based on the clinical history participants reported in a screening survey and a study questionnaire. Recovered participants in ImmuneRACE Cohort 3 were defined as having two consecutive negative NP/OP PCR tests, clearance from a healthcare professional, or resolution of symptoms. Each participant in the prospective study had whole blood, serum and a nasopharyngeal or oropharyngeal swab collected by mobile phlebotomists. Prospective study participants could optionally give additional blood draws and questionnaires over an approximately 2-month period. Before DNA extraction, blood samples from the prospective study were shipped at room temperature or frozen. TCRbeta CDR3 regions were amplified from genomic DNA using the immunoSEQ Assay, a bias-controlled multiplex PCR. On the study's bioinformatics: Within the assay, amplification of reference gene primers was used to estimate how many nucleated cells each sample contained. To quantify the absolute abundance of each unique TCRbeta CDR3 rearrangement, sequence reads were collapsed and filtered. For each sample, productive Simpson clonality was calculated as the square root of Simpson's diversity index over productive rearrangements. This is the immuneACCESS table as TCRdb keeps it, with only in-frame sequences that have V and J called. A part of the clones is gone; compared with another copy, unresolved V genes explain less than half, and the rest is unexplained. The DNA was the basis for D and trimming; V, J and clone size are from that table. The sample yields 200,000 to 250,000 clones; 88% were counted once. Around 2.6% of the sample is held by the ten biggest clonotypes.

V was cut back by 4 bases and J by 4 bases, leaving a gap of 13 bases between them. CDR1 LNHDA and CDR2 SQIVND are derived from the germline V gene (reference sequence). Measured from the cysteine to the phenylalanine, the CDR3 is 14 residues long. The only DNA kept is the CDR3, 42 bases in frame from the first base. Worth noting for this clone: No antigen is known for it. There are no base qualities to consult, and no much larger clone falls within one base.

The source of this sequence is a woman aged 25 to 39 who had recovered from COVID-19. The receptor chain draws on TRBV19 and TRBJ1-2, and the D gene may be TRBD1, 6 bases matching. Sample: PBMCs or T cells enriched from blood (not recorded which). The base sequence is TGTGCCAGTAGTACCCAGGGGCGCGGCTATGGCTACACCTTC. It encodes CASSTQGRGYGYTF.